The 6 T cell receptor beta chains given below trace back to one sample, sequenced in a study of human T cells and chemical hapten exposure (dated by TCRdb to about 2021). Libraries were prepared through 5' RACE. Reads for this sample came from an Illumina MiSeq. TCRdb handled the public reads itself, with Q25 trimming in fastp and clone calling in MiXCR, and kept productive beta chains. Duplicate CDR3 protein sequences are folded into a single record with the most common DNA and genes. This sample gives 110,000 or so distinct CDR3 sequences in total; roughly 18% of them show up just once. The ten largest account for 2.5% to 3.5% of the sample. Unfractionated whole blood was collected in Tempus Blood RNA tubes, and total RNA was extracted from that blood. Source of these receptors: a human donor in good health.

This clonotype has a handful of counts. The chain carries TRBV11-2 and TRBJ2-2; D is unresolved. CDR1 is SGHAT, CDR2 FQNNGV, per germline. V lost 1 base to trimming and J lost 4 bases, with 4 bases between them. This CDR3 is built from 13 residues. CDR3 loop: CASSLVFTGELFF. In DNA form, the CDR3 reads TGTGCCAGCAGCTTAGTCTTCACCGGGGAGCTGTTTTTT.

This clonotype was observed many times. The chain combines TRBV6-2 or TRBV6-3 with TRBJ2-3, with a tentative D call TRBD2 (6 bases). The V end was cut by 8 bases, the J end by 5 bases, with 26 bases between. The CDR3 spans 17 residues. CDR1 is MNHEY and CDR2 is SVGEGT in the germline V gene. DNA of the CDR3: TGTGCCAGCCGCTGGGGAGGACTTAGGGACCCCGGAGATACGCAGTATTTT. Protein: CASRWGGLRDPGDTQYF.

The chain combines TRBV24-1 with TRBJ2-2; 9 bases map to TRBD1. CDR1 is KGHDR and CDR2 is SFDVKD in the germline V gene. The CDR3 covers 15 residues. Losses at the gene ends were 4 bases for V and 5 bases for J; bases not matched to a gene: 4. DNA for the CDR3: TGTGCCACCAGTGACTCCGGGACAGGGACCGGGGAGCTGTTTTTT. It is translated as CATSDSGTGTGELFF.

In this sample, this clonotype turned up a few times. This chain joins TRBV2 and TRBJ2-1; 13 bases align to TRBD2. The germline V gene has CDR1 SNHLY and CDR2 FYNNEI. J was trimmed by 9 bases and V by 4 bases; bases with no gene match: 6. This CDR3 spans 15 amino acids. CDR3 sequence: CASSGTSGSGGEQFF. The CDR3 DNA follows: TGTGCCAGCAGTGGGACTAGCGGGAGTGGAGGTGAGCAGTTCTTC.

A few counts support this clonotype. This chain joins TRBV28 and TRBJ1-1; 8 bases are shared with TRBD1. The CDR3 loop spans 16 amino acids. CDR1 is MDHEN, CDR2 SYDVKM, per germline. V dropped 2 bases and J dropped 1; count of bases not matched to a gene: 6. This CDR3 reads CASSLRYRGANTEAFF. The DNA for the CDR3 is TGTGCCAGCAGTTTACGTTACAGGGGGGCGAACACTGAAGCTTTCTTT.

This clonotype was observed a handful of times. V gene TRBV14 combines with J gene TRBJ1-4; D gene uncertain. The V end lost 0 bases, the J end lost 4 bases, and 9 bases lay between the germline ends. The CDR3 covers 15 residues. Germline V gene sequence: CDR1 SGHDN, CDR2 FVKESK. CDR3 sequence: CASSQDYPLNEKLFF. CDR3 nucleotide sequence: TGTGCCAGCAGCCAAGATTATCCCCTTAATGAAAAACTGTTTTTT. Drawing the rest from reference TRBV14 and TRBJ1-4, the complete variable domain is EAGVTQFPSHSVIEKGQTVTLRCDPISGHDNLYWYRRVMGKEIKFLLHFVKESKQDESGMPNNRFLAERTGGTYSTLKVQPAELEDSGVYFCASSQDYPLNEKLFFGSGTQLSVL.